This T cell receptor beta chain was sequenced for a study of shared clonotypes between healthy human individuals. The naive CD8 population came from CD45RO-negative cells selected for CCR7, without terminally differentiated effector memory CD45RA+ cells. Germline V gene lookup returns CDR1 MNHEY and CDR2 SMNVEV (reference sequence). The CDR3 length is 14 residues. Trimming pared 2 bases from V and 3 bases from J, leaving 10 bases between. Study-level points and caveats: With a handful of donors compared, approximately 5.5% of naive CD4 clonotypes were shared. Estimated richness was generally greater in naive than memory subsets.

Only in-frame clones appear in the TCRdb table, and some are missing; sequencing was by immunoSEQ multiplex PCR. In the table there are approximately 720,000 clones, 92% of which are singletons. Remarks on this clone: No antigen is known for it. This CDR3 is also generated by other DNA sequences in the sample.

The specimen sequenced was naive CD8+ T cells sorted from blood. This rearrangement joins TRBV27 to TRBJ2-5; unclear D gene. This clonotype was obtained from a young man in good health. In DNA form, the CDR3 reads TGTGCCAGCAGTTTACTAGGGTCTGAAGAGACCCAGTACTTC. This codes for CASSLLGSEETQYF.